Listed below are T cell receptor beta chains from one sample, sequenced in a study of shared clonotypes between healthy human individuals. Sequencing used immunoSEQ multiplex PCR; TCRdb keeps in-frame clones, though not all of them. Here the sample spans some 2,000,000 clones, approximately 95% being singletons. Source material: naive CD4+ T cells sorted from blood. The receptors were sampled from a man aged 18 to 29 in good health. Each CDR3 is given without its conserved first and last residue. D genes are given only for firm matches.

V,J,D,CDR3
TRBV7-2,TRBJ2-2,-,ASSSGGGELF
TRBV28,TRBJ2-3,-,ASSSGHTDTQY
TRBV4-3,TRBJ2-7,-,ASSQDAVGEQY
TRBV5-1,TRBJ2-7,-,ASSSQGFEQY
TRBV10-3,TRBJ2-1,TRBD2,AISDLAGANEF
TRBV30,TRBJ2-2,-,AWSVRTTGELF
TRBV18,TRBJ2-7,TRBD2,ASSPTAGGEQY
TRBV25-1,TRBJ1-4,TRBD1,ASSPRGGTGAEKLF
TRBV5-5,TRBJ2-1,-,ASSLGPESYNEQF
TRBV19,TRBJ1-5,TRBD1,ASVRQGSNQPQH
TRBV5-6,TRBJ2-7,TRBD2,ASAPGLAASETYEQY
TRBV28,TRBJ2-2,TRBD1,ASSSLDRVKAGELF
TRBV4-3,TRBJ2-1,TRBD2,ASSPGTSGSYEQF
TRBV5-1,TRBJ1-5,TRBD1,ASSLPLWTGPYSNQPQH
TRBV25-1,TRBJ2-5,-,ASSISGLSSETQY
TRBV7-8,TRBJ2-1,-,ASSQWGDFYNEQF
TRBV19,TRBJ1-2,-,ASSMAPGPYGYT
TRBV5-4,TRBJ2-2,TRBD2,ASSSGSGGTGELF
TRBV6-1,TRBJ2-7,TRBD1,ASRETGGPYEQY
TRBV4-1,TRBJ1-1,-,ASSHRGGGLNTEAF
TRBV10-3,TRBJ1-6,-,AITPSDNSPLH
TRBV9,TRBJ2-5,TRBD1,ASSLPAHNRGDGETQY
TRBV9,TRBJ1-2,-,ASSVVSTEINHGYT
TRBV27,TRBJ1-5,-,ASALGSVGNQPQH
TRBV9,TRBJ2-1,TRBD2,ASSVGTSGLYNEQF
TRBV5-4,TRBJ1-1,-,ASRAGAANTEAF
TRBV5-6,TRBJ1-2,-,ASSLGHGYT
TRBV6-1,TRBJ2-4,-,ASYELQGRGNIQY
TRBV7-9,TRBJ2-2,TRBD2,ALASGSGTGELF
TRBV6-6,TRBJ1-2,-,ASGAMANYGYT